This record looks at one T cell receptor (beta chain) sequence and its context. Its antigen remains unidentified. This entry is derived from a study of PD-L1 blockade in urothelial cancer. Background on the study: About 90% of the roughly 29 patients were men who had bladder-origin urothelial cancer. The researchers analyzed blood 3 weeks (second dose) and 6 weeks after treatment start. Findings and limits, study-wide: Better survival was predicted by below-median pretreatment blood TCR clonality. Tumor-linked clones in blood grew more by 3 weeks in durable-benefit patients.

Measured with immunoSEQ multiplex PCR; TCRdb has only the in-frame clones, and not every one. The sample lists around 50,000 clones; more than 75% were seen once. The CDR3 is 15 amino acids. Per germline, CDR1 MNHNY and CDR2 SVGAGI (reference sequence). The junction had 3 bases not matched to a gene; V was cut back by 2 bases and J by 2 bases. Time point noted: pretreatment peripheral blood. The source was PBMCs, collected around atezolizumab (anti-PD-L1) treatment. The receptor's source is a man between 50 and 59 years old with urothelial cancer. This chain joins TRBV6-6 and TRBJ2-7; 10 bases are shared with TRBD1. The CDR3 sequence is CASSYGGTGAYEQYV. The DNA of the CDR3 is TGTGCCAGCAGTTACGGGGGGACAGGGGCCTACGAGCAGTACGTC.